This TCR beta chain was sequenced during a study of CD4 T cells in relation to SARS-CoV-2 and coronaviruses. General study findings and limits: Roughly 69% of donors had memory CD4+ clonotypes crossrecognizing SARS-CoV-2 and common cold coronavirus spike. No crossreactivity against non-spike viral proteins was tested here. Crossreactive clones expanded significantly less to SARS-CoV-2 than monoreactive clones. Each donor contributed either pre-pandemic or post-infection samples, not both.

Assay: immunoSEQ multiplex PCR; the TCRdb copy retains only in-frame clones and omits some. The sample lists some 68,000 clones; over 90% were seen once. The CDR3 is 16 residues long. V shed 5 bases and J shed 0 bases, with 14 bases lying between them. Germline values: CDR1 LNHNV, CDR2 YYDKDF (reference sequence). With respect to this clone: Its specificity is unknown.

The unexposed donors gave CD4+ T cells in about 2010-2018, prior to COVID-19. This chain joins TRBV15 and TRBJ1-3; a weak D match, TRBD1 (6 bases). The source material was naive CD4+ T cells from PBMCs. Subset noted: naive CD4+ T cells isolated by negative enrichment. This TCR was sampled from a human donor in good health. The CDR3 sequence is CATSPQTGTSGNTIYF. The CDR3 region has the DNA TGTGCCACCAGCCCCCAGACAGGAACCTCTGGAAACACCATATATTTT.